One and the same sample provided the 30 T cell receptor beta chains below, sequenced in a study of blood T cell repertoires in COVID-19. Only in-frame clones appear in the TCRdb table, and some are missing; sequencing was by immunoSEQ multiplex PCR. This table holds roughly 62,000 clones, around 75% found once. The source material was peripheral blood. These receptors were obtained from a human donor in a cohort sampled during active COVID-19.

V gene TRBV18 combines with J gene TRBJ2-3; 7 nucleotides line up with TRBD2. V dropped 3 bases and J dropped 1; count of bases not matched to a gene: 7. Germline V gene lookup returns CDR1 KGHSH and CDR2 LQKENI. The CDR3 is 16 residues long. Written as DNA, the CDR3 is TGTGCCAGCTCACCCCAGGGCGGGGGAGGCACAGATACGCAGTATTTT. This gives the protein CASSPQGGGGTDTQYF.

The rearrangement joins TRBV27 to TRBJ1-2, with TRBD1 identical over 8 bases. The V segment lost 8 bases and the J segment 8 bases; nucleotides outside the gene matches: 7. CDR1 is MNHEY, CDR2 SMNVEV, per germline (reference sequence). This CDR3 has 12 residues. CDR3 sequence: CASAPGGGGYTF. The CDR3, as DNA: TGTGCCAGCGCCCCAGGGGGCGGGGGCTACACCTTC.

V is TRBV3-1 (or the pseudogene TRBV3-2) and J is TRBJ2-5, with 10 bases aligning to TRBD2. The length of the CDR3 is 14 residues. Unmatched junction bases numbered 4, after V lost 4 bases and J lost 5 bases. Germline V gene sequence: CDR1 LGHDT, CDR2 YNNKEL (reference sequence). CDR3: CASSPLAGAETQYF. In nucleotides, the CDR3 is TGTGCCAGCAGCCCCCTAGCGGGAGCGGAGACCCAGTACTTC.

In nucleotides, the CDR3 is TGTGCCAGCACCGTTGTGGGGGCCACTGAAGCTTTCTTT. Translation: CASTVVGATEAFF. This rearrangement joins TRBV12-3 or TRBV12-4 to TRBJ1-1; D is possibly TRBD1 (6 bases). Trimming left V 7 bases short and J 4 bases short, with 13 bases between. CDR3 size: 13 residues.

V usage is TRBV6-2 or TRBV6-3 and J usage is TRBJ1-1; no reliable D call. The CDR3 sequence is 16 residues long. CDR1 and CDR2 (germline): MNHEY, SVGEGT. Between the trimmed V and J ends, which lost 7 bases and 0 bases, there was a span of 18 bases. The CDR3 loop is CASTPTGSSMNTEAFF. In DNA, the CDR3 is TGTGCCAGCACCCCTACCGGTTCCTCCATGAACACTGAAGCTTTCTTT.

V usage is TRBV5-1 and J usage is TRBJ2-1; unclear D gene. Trimming pared 5 bases from V and 6 bases from J, leaving 12 bases between. This CDR3 has 13 residues. Germline-derived CDR1 and CDR2 are SGHRS and YFSETQ. The CDR3 nucleotides read TGCGCCAGCAGTCTTCAGGCATCCAATGAGCAGTTCTTC. Encoded protein: CASSLQASNEQFF. Filled out from reference TRBV5-1 and TRBJ2-1, the complete variable domain reads KAGVTQTPRYLIKTRGQQVTLSCSPISGHRSVSWYQQTPGQGLQFLFEYFSETQRNKGNFPGRFSGRQFSNSRSEMNVSTLELGDSALYLCASSLQASNEQFFGPGTRLTVL.

This chain uses TRBV12-3 or TRBV12-4 with TRBJ2-1; unclear D gene. The CDR3 is 11 amino acids. V was clipped by 4 bases and J by 10 bases, with 8 bases between them. CDR3 bases: TGTGCCAGCAGTTCTTTGACAGAGCAGTTCTTC. It translates to CASSSLTEQFF.

The rearrangement joins TRBV18 to TRBJ2-3, with unresolved D. Germline V gene data show CDR1 as KGHSH and CDR2 as LQKENI. The CDR3 has 12 amino acids. Trimming cost V 6 bases and J 6 bases, with 10 bases left between them. DNA for the CDR3: TGTGCCAGCTCCACCAGGTCGGATACGCAGTATTTT. It translates to CASSTRSDTQYF.

This chain connects TRBV5-8 to TRBJ1-5; D not certain. This CDR3 comprises 15 residues. V lost 2 bases to trimming and J lost 2 bases, with 11 bases between them. Germline V gene data show CDR1 as SGHTS and CDR2 as YDEGEE. DNA of the CDR3: TGTGCCAGCAGCTTAGGAAGAACAGGCAATCAGCCCCAGCATTTT. Encoded protein: CASSLGRTGNQPQHF. The full variable domain, in which reference TRBV5-8 and TRBJ1-5 provide the parts outside the CDR3, is EAGVTQSPTHLIKTRGQQATLRCSPISGHTSVYWYQQALGLGLQFLLWYDEGEERNRGNFPPRFSGRQFPNYSSELNVNALELEDSALYLCASSLGRTGNQPQHFGDGTRLSIL.

This sequence joins TRBV7-2 and TRBJ2-1; D is perhaps TRBD2 (6 bases). The CDR3 contains 17 residues. The germline gives CDR1 SGHTA, CDR2 FQGNSA. The V gene lost 6 bases and the J gene lost 5 bases, with 23 bases spanning the gap. In nucleotides, the CDR3 is TGTGCCAGCAGTACGAAGTGGGACTCCACTTGGGACAATGAGCAGTTCTTC. It encodes CASSTKWDSTWDNEQFF.

The chain carries TRBV28 and TRBJ1-2; D is ambiguous. The CDR3 is 14 residues long. The germline V gene has CDR1 MDHEN and CDR2 SYDVKM. V lost 6 bases, J lost 1 base, and 12 bases lay in between. CDR3 amino acids: CASRFTDINYGYTF. Written as DNA, the CDR3 is TGTGCCAGCAGATTTACAGACATTAACTATGGCTACACCTTC.

The sample holds many counts of this clone. This chain links TRBV11-2 with TRBJ2-2; 7 bases are a match to TRBD1. Trimming removed 3 bases from V and 3 bases from J; junction bases left unmatched: 4. Germline CDR1 reads SGHAT; CDR2 reads FQNNGV. The length of the CDR3 is 15 residues. The CDR3 region is CASSLTGKYTGELFF. Here the CDR3 DNA reads TGTGCCAGCAGCTTGACAGGGAAATACACCGGGGAGCTGTTTTTT.

The V call is TRBV5-4, the J call TRBJ1-1, with D unclear. The CDR3 extends over 13 amino acids. Germline CDR1 is SGHNT and CDR2 is YYREEE (reference sequence). Trimming pared 0 bases from V and 2 bases from J, leaving 5 bases between. The CDR3 bases are TGTGCCAGCAGCTTGGGAGTAAACACTGAAGCTTTCTTT. This translates into CASSLGVNTEAFF.

This chain uses TRBV5-1 with TRBJ2-7; perhaps TRBD1 as D (5 bases). Trimming took 0 bases from V and 0 from J, leaving 13 bases between them. The CDR3 is 16 residues long. The V gene's germline CDR1 is SGHRS and CDR2 YFSETQ. CDR3 sequence reads: CASSLAAGPSSYEQYF. DNA of the CDR3: TGCGCCAGCAGCTTGGCCGCAGGGCCAAGCTCCTACGAGCAGTACTTC.

CDR3 loop: CATSRLGAGEAFF. The CDR3 nucleotides read TGTGCCACCAGCAGATTGGGGGCGGGTGAAGCTTTCTTT. This chain uses TRBV15 with TRBJ1-1, with D possibly TRBD1 on 6 matching bases. In germline, CDR1 is LNHNV, CDR2 YYDKDF (reference sequence). The CDR3 is 13 residues long. V was cut by 2 bases and J by 7 bases, with 11 bases left in between.

This clone was seen a few times. This rearrangement joins TRBV7-9 to TRBJ2-3, with D unresolved. V lost 11 bases and J 5 bases, leaving 11 bases between the germline ends. Germline lookup yields CDR1 SEHNR and CDR2 FQNEAQ (reference sequence). The CDR3 totals 11 residues. This CDR3 reads CAPADIDTQYF. The CDR3 nucleotides are TGTGCCCCCGCAGATATAGATACGCAGTATTTT.

The genes are TRBV9 and TRBJ1-3, with 8 bases matching TRBD1. The germline CDR1 and CDR2 sequences are SGDLS and YYNGEE. The CDR3 loop spans 14 amino acids. The ends lost 3 bases at V and 3 bases at J; junction bases unmatched: 2. CDR3 DNA: TGTGCCAGCAGCGGTACAGGGGGTGGAAACACCATATATTTT. It translates to CASSGTGGGNTIYF. The variable domain in full, completed from reference TRBV9 and TRBJ1-3, reads DSGVTQTPKHLITATGQRVTLRCSPRSGDLSVYWYQQSLDQGLQFLIQYYNGEERAKGNILERFSAQQFPDLHSELNLSSLELGDSALYFCASSGTGGGNTIYFGEGSWLTVV.

This clone has just one count. The chain links TRBV2 to TRBJ2-6; a possible D gene is TRBD1 (5 bases). The CDR3 covers 15 residues. Looked up from germline, CDR1 is SNHLY and CDR2 is FYNNEI. V was pared by 6 bases and J by 0 bases, with 9 bases between. This CDR3 is CASRIGHSGANVLTF. The CDR3 nucleotides read TGTGCCAGCAGGATCGGACACTCTGGGGCCAACGTCCTGACTTTC.

This chain uses TRBV4-2 with TRBJ2-1; D gene ambiguous. Between the trimmed V and J ends, which lost 0 bases and 10 bases, there was a span of 10 bases. CDR3 size: 13 residues. CDR1 and CDR2 (germline): LGHNA, YNFKEQ. This CDR3 is CASSQDGDGEQFF. The DNA of the CDR3 is TGTGCCAGCAGCCAAGATGGAGACGGCGAGCAGTTCTTC.

The chain carries TRBV30 and TRBJ2-7; D is unclear. Per germline, CDR1 GTSNPN and CDR2 SVGIG (reference sequence). The CDR3 is 14 amino acids. V lost 2 bases and J lost 5, with 16 bases in between. Here the CDR3 DNA reads TGTGCCTGGAGTTCTTCGTTACTATTCCACGAGCAGTACTTC. Translated, it gives CAWSSSLLFHEQYF.

The chain employs TRBV19 and TRBJ2-7, with D perhaps matching TRBD1 (5 bases). Germline lookup yields CDR1 LNHDA and CDR2 SQIVND (reference sequence). V was cut by 3 bases and J by 3 bases, with 9 bases left in between. The CDR3 totals 13 residues. The CDR3 sequence is CASSMDTYYEQYF. The CDR3 nucleotides are TGTGCCAGTAGTATGGACACTTACTACGAGCAGTACTTC.

This chain uses TRBV27 with TRBJ2-1; D unresolved. This CDR3 spans 11 amino acids. Looked up from germline, CDR1 is MNHEY and CDR2 is SMNVEV (reference sequence). Deletions cut 5 bases from V and 4 bases from J, with 3 bases between. Here the CDR3 DNA reads TGTGCCAGCAGTCTGTACAATGAGCAGTTCTTC. Translation: CASSLYNEQFF.

V is TRBV9 and J is TRBJ2-3; TRBD1 matches at 10 bases. The CDR3 loop spans 14 amino acids. Per the germline V gene, CDR1 is SGDLS and CDR2 is YYNGEE. Germline trimming cut 6 bases from V and 3 bases from J; bases unmatched to any gene: 4. The CDR3 reads CASNPGQGTDTQYF. CDR3 DNA sequence: TGTGCCAGCAACCCGGGACAGGGGACAGATACGCAGTATTTT. The full variable domain, in which reference TRBV9 and TRBJ2-3 provide the parts outside the CDR3, is DSGVTQTPKHLITATGQRVTLRCSPRSGDLSVYWYQQSLDQGLQFLIQYYNGEERAKGNILERFSAQQFPDLHSELNLSSLELGDSALYFCASNPGQGTDTQYFGPGTRLTVL.

The chain recombines TRBV7-9 with TRBJ1-1; D gene uncertain. Trimming shortened V by 2 bases and J by 0 bases, and 10 bases separated the two germline ends. This CDR3 has 15 amino acids. CDR1 is SEHNR, CDR2 FQNEAQ, per germline (reference sequence). Here the CDR3 reads CASSLPPVMNTEAFF. The CDR3 nucleotides read TGTGCCAGCAGCTTACCGCCAGTCATGAACACTGAAGCTTTCTTT.

This clone was recorded at least ten times. This chain uses TRBV18 with TRBJ2-7; 8 bases are a match to TRBD1. Per germline, CDR1 KGHSH and CDR2 LQKENI. J gave up 4 bases and V 3 bases, and 8 bases lay outside the gene matches. CDR3 length equals 15 residues. This chain's CDR3 is CASSPPGQAPYEQYF. As DNA, the CDR3 is TGTGCCAGCTCACCCCCGGGACAGGCTCCTTACGAGCAGTACTTC. Complete variable domain (other parts from reference TRBV18 and TRBJ2-7): NAGVMQNPRHLVRRRGQEARLRCSPMKGHSHVYWYRQLPEEGLKFMVYLQKENIIDESGMPKERFSAEFPKEGPSILRIQQVVRGDSAAYFCASSPPGQAPYEQYFGPGTRLTVT.

The chain couples TRBV5-5 to TRBJ2-3, with a possible D match to TRBD1 (5 bases). CDR1 and CDR2 from the germline V gene are SGHKS and YYEKEE (reference sequence). The CDR3 contains 15 residues. V dropped 5 bases and J dropped 0 bases, with 13 bases sitting between them. CDR3: CASSLRQTSTDTQYF. CDR3 DNA: TGTGCCAGCAGTCTTCGACAGACAAGCACAGATACGCAGTATTTT.

V usage is TRBV3-1 (or the pseudogene TRBV3-2) and J usage is TRBJ2-1, with TRBD2 matching 12 bases. Germline V gene data show CDR1 as LGHDT and CDR2 as YNNKEL (reference sequence). The CDR3 is 16 residues long. With V trimmed by 3 bases and J by 8 bases, 8 bases remained unmatched. CDR3 DNA: TGTGCCAGCAGCCACCCACTAGCGGGAGGTCTCGATGAGCAGTTCTTC. It yields the protein CASSHPLAGGLDEQFF.

CDR3 sequence reads: CASPDIGNTIYF. Here the CDR3 DNA reads TGTGCCAGCCCCGACATCGGAAACACCATATATTTT. The V call is TRBV7-4, the J call TRBJ1-3; no clear D. The germline CDR1 and CDR2 sequences are SGHVT and SQSDAQ. This CDR3 comprises 12 residues. The germline V and J ends were trimmed by 8 bases and 4 bases, with 9 bases remaining between them.

This chain joins TRBV28 and TRBJ2-3; 9 nucleotides line up with TRBD1. The germline V gene encodes CDR1 MDHEN and CDR2 SYDVKM. Trimming took 6 bases from V and 2 from J; bases not matched to a gene: 9. CDR3 length: 16 residues. Written as DNA, the CDR3 is TGTGCCAGCAGCCTTACAGGGACAGGGACCACAGATACGCAGTATTTT. Encoded protein: CASSLTGTGTTDTQYF.

The chain recombines TRBV5-6 with TRBJ1-2, with 9 bases matching TRBD1. The germline CDR1 and CDR2 sequences are SGHDT and YYEEEE. The CDR3 has 14 amino acids. J was trimmed by 5 bases and V by 1 base; bases with no gene match: 3. CDR3 nucleotide sequence: TGTGCCAGCAGCTTGCCGGGACAGGGTTATGGCTACACCTTC. Its protein product is CASSLPGQGYGYTF. The entire variable domain, with the rest obtained from reference TRBV5-6 and TRBJ1-2, is as follows: DAGVTQSPTHLIKTRGQQVTLRCSPKSGHDTVSWYQQALGQGPQFIFQYYEEEERQRGNFPDRFSGHQFPNYSSELNVNALLLGDSALYLCASSLPGQGYGYTFGSGTRLTVV.